These 20 T cell receptor beta chains originate from one sample sequenced in a study of T cells expressing NK-cell markers. TCRdb processed the 5' RACE reads again and assigns one entry to each CDR3 protein, with no DNA. Its table lists approximately 150,000 distinct CDR3 sequences. The sample consisted of blood T cells: a sorted CD56 or NKG2C T cell subset, CD4+ or CD8+ T cells, or bulk PBMC T cells (not recorded which). The receptors derive from a woman aged 18 to 69 in good health.

This sequence joins TRBV2 and TRBJ1-1. The CDR3 length is 12 residues. Germline assignment: CDR1 SNHLY and CDR2 FYNNEI. The CDR3 reads CASETLNTEAFF.

This sequence joins TRBV29-1 and TRBJ2-1. CDR1 and CDR2 (germline): SQVTM, ANQGSEA. This CDR3 has 11 amino acids. The CDR3 reads CSVAQYNEQFF.

The J gene is TRBJ2-1, the V gene TRBV15. The CDR3 is 15 amino acids. Germline V lookup: CDR1 LNHNV, CDR2 YYDKDF (reference sequence). This chain's CDR3 is CAISRGVMFYNEQFF.

The CDR3 sequence: CASSPSGGRGPYEQYF. The rearrangement joins TRBV7-6 to TRBJ2-7; the TCRdb call, TRBD1, lacks DNA for checking. Germline V CDR1 and CDR2: SGHVS, FNYEAQ. The CDR3 length is 16 residues.

This rearrangement joins TRBV27 to TRBJ2-6; without DNA, the TCRdb call of TRBD1 cannot be checked. The CDR3 extends over 16 amino acids. Germline lookup yields CDR1 MNHEY and CDR2 SMNVEV (reference sequence). CDR3 region: CASSLTGVSGANVLTF.

J is TRBJ2-1 and V is TRBV7-2; checking the TCRdb D call of TRBD2 is not possible without DNA. Per germline, CDR1 SGHTA and CDR2 FQGNSA. This CDR3 spans 14 amino acids. The CDR3 reads CASRTGTSHNEQFF. The full variable domain, its missing parts supplied by reference TRBV7-2 and TRBJ2-1, is GAGVSQSPSNKVTEKGKDVELRCDPISGHTALYWYRQSLGQGLEFLIYFQGNSAPDKSGLPSDRFSAERTGGSVSTLTIQRTQQEDSAVYLCASRTGTSHNEQFFGPGTRLTVL.

The chain recombines TRBV10-3 with TRBJ2-1; TCRdb's D call of TRBD2 is untestable without DNA. The length of the CDR3 is 15 residues. Germline-derived CDR1 and CDR2 are ENHRY and SYGVKD. The CDR3 is CAISVGGSYNNEQFF.

The chain employs TRBV5-6 and TRBJ2-7; no DNA is available, so the TRBD1 call from TCRdb remains unchecked. The CDR3 covers 15 residues. CDR1 SGHDT and CDR2 YYEEEE come from the germline V gene. The CDR3 sequence: CASSRSGTGSYEQYF.

The rearrangement joins TRBV7-9 to TRBJ1-3; absent DNA, TCRdb's TRBD1 call cannot be checked. CDR3 length equals 16 residues. The germline V gene encodes CDR1 SEHNR and CDR2 FQNEAQ (reference sequence). The chain's CDR3 is CASILQSRGSGNTIYF.

This chain connects TRBV5-1 to TRBJ2-1; the TCRdb D gene call, TRBD2, has no DNA to confirm it. This CDR3 region has 18 residues. Germline assignment: CDR1 SGHRS and CDR2 YFSETQ. This chain's CDR3 is CASSSPGLAGGGHNEQFF.

J is TRBJ2-2 and V is TRBV12-3 or TRBV12-4; TCRdb names TRBD1, which stays unverified in the absence of DNA. CDR3 size: 15 residues. Here the CDR3 reads CASSFPLAGAGELFF.

CDR3 loop: CASSLSGRTDTQYF. The chain employs TRBV7-2 and TRBJ2-3; TCRdb returns TRBD1, unconfirmable since there is no DNA. Looked up from germline, CDR1 is SGHTA and CDR2 is FQGNSA. This CDR3 has 14 amino acids.

The rearrangement uses TRBV3-1 and TRBJ1-1; with no DNA, the TCRdb D assignment of TRBD1 cannot be verified. Germline CDR1 and CDR2: LGHDT and YNNKEL (reference sequence). The CDR3 runs to 13 residues. The CDR3 region is CASSHQQGLGAFF.

The chain is built from TRBV7-9 and TRBJ2-1; the D gene TCRdb calls, TRBD1, cannot be checked with no DNA. This CDR3 spans 16 amino acids. CDR1 SEHNR and CDR2 FQNEAQ come from the germline V gene (reference sequence). The CDR3 sequence is CASSNRRDRVPGEQFF.

The chain's CDR3 is CASSQVSGTQYF. This rearrangement joins TRBV3-1 to TRBJ2-5; TCRdb proposes TRBD2, but this gene call is untestable without DNA. Per germline, CDR1 LGHDT and CDR2 YNNKEL (reference sequence). The CDR3 extends over 12 amino acids.

The chain couples TRBV5-1 to TRBJ2-1; no DNA is available, so the TRBD2 call from TCRdb remains unchecked. Germline-derived CDR1 and CDR2 are SGHRS and YFSETQ. The CDR3 is 17 residues long. The CDR3 protein is CASSLTSGSWAYNEQFF. Complete variable domain (other parts from reference TRBV5-1 and TRBJ2-1): KAGVTQTPRYLIKTRGQQVTLSCSPISGHRSVSWYQQTPGQGLQFLFEYFSETQRNKGNFPGRFSGRQFSNSRSEMNVSTLELGDSALYLCASSLTSGSWAYNEQFFGPGTRLTVL.

The rearrangement links TRBV7-9 to TRBJ2-3; without DNA, the TCRdb call of TRBD1 cannot be checked. The CDR3 totals 15 residues. Germline V gene lookup returns CDR1 SEHNR and CDR2 FQNEAQ (reference sequence). The CDR3 region is CASTQGDGDADTQYF.

The V and J genes are TRBV7-3 and TRBJ2-1. The CDR3 length is 15 residues. Germline lookup yields CDR1 SGHTA and CDR2 FQGTGA. The CDR3 sequence is CASSLTLAGGNEQFF. The whole variable domain, filled in from reference TRBV7-3 and TRBJ2-1, reads GAGVSQTPSNKVTEKGKYVELRCDPISGHTALYWYRQSLGQGPEFLIYFQGTGAADDSGLPNDRFFAVRPEGSVSTLKIQRTERGDSAVYLCASSLTLAGGNEQFFGPGTRLTVL.

The V call is TRBV5-1, the J call TRBJ1-1; TCRdb reports TRBD1, a call that lacks DNA to check it against. The CDR3 is 15 amino acids. Germline CDR1 reads SGHRS; CDR2 reads YFSETQ. This chain's CDR3 is CASSLRGDPNTEAFF.

V is TRBV28 and J is TRBJ2-1; there is no DNA to check the TCRdb D call of TRBD1. The germline CDR1 and CDR2 sequences are MDHEN and SYDVKM. This CDR3 region has 18 residues. CDR3 loop: CASTPAVGVPPVTNEQFF.